Reported below is one T cell receptor (beta chain). These data originate in a study of blood T cells in healthy people across ages. Samples each yielded at least 6 micrograms of total RNA. CDR3 length equals 12 residues. The germline V gene encodes CDR1 SNHLY and CDR2 FYNNEI. It was with a sample-barcoded 5' primer and a J-beta primer mix that a second PCR of roughly 6 to 12 cycles was run. MiXCR, applied by TCRdb to the 5' RACE reads, yields one record per CDR3 protein. The data show almost 300,000 distinct CDR3 sequences, about 25% seen once. The V call is TRBV2, the J call TRBJ2-1; 8 bases are a match to TRBD1. Matching the DNA end better, TRBJ2-7 makes the J call doubtful. This clonotype originated in a woman in her sixties or seventies in good health. The sequencing sample was made of blood. CDR3 amino acids: CASRKQGDEQYF. Here the CDR3 DNA reads TGTGCCAGCAGGAAACAGGGGGACGAGCAGTACTTC.